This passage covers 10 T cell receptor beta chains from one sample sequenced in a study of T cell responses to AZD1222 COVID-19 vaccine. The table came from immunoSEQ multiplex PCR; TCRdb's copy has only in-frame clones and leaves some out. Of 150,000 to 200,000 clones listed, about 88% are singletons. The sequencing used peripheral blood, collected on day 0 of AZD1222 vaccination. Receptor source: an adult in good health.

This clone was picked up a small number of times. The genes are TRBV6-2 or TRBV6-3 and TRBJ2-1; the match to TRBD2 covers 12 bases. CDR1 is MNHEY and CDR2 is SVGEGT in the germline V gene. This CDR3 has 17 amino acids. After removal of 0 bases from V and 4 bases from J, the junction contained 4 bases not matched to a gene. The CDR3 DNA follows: TGTGCCAGCAGTTACTCGCCTAGCGGGGGGGTATACAATGAGCAGTTCTTC. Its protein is CASSYSPSGGVYNEQFF.

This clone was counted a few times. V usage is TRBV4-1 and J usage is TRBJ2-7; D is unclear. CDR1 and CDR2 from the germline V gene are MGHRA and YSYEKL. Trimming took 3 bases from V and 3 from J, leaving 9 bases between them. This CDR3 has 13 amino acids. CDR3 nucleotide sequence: TGCGCCAGCAGCCACGCTCCCTTCTACGAGCAGTACTTC. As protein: CASSHAPFYEQYF.

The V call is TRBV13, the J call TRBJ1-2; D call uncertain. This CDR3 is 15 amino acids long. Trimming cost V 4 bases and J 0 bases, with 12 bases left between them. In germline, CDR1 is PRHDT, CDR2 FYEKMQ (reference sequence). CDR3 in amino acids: CASSSKGPANYGYTF. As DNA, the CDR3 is TGTGCCAGCAGCTCGAAAGGTCCAGCTAACTATGGCTACACCTTC. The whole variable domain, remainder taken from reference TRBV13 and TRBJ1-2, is AAGVIQSPRHLIKEKRETATLKCYPIPRHDTVYWYQQGPGQDPQFLISFYEKMQSDKGSIPDRFSAQQFSDYHSELNMSSLELGDSALYFCASSSKGPANYGYTFGSGTRLTVV.

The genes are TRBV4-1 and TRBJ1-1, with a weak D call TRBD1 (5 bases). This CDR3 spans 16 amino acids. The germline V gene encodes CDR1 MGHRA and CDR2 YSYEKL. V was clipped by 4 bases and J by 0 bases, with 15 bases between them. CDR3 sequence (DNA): TGCGCCAGCAGCCTCGGAGGGGCTCGCATGAACACTGAAGCTTTCTTT. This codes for CASSLGGARMNTEAFF.

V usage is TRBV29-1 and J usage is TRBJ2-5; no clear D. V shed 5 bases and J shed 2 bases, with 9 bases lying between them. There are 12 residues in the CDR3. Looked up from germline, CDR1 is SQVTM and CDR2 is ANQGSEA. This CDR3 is CSVTHTQETQYF. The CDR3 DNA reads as TGCAGCGTTACACATACACAAGAGACCCAGTACTTC. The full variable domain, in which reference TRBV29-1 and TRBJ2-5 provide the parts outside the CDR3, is SAVISQKPSRDICQRGTSLTIQCQVDSQVTMMFWYRQQPGQSLTLIATANQGSEATYESGFVIDKFPISRPNLTFSTLTVSNMSPEDSSIYLCSVTHTQETQYFGPGTRLLVL.

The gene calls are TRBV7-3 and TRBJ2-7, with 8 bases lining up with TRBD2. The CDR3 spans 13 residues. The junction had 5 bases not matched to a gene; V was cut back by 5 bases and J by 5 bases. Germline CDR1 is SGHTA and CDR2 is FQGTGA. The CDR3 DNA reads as TGTGCCAGCAGCGGTAGCGGGATTAACGAGCAGTACTTC. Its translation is CASSGSGINEQYF.

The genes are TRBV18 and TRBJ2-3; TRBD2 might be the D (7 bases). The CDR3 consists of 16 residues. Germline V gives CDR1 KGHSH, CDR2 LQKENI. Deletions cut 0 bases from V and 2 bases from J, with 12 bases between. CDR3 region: CASSPPGGGLTDTQYF. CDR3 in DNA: TGTGCCAGCTCACCACCAGGCGGGGGCCTCACAGATACGCAGTATTTT.

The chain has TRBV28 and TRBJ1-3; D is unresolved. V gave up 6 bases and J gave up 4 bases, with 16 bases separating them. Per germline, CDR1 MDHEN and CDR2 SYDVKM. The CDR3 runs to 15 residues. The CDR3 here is CASSLDLGEGNTIYF. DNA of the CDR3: TGTGCCAGCAGCCTCGACCTCGGGGAGGGAAACACCATATATTTT. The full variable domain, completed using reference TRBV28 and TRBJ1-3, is DVKVTQSSRYLVKRTGEKVFLECVQDMDHENMFWYRQDPGLGLRLIYFSYDVKMKEKGDIPEGYSVSREKKERFSLILESASTNQTSMYLCASSLDLGEGNTIYFGEGSWLTVV.

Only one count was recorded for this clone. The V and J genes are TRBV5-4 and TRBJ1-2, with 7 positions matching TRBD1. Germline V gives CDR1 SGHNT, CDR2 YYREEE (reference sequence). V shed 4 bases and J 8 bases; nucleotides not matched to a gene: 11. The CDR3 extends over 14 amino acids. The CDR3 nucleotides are TGTGCCAGCAGCGGTGGCCAGGGGGTACAAGGCTACACCTTC. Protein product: CASSGGQGVQGYTF.

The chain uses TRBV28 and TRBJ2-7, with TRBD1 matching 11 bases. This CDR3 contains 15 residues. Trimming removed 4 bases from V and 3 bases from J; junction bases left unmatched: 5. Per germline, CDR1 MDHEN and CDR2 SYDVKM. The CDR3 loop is CASSSPGTGGYEQYF. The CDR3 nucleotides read TGTGCCAGCAGTTCACCCGGGACAGGGGGCTACGAGCAGTACTTC. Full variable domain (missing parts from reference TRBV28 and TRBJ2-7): DVKVTQSSRYLVKRTGEKVFLECVQDMDHENMFWYRQDPGLGLRLIYFSYDVKMKEKGDIPEGYSVSREKKERFSLILESASTNQTSMYLCASSSPGTGGYEQYFGPGTRLTVT.